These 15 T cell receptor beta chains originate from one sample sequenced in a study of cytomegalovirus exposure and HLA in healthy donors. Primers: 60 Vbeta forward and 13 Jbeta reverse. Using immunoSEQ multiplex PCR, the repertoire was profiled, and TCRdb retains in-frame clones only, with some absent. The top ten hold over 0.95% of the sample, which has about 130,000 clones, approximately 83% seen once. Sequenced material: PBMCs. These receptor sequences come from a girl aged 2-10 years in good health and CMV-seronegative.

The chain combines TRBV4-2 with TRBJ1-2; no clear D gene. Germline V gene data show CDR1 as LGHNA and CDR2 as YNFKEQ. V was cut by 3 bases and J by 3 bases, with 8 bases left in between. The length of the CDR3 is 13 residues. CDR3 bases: TGTGCCAGCAGCCAGAGGGTGGACTATGGCTACACCTTC. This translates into CASSQRVDYGYTF.

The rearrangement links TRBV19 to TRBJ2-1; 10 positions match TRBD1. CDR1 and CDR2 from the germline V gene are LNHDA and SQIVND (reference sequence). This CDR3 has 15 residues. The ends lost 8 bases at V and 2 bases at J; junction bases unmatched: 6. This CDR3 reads CASLAGTGAYNEQFF. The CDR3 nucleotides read TGTGCCAGTCTCGCCGGGACAGGGGCCTACAATGAGCAGTTCTTC.

CDR3 loop: CASSGQINQPQHF. For the CDR3, the DNA is TGTGCCAGTAGTGGGCAGATAAATCAGCCCCAGCATTTT. The chain carries TRBV19 and TRBJ1-5; D remains ambiguous. The length of the CDR3 is 13 residues. V lost 5 bases and J 4 bases, leaving 9 bases between the germline ends. Germline V gene lookup returns CDR1 LNHDA and CDR2 SQIVND (reference sequence).

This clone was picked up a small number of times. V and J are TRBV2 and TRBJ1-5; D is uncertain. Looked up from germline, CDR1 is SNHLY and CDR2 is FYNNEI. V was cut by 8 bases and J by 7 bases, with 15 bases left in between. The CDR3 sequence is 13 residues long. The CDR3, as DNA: TGTGCCAGCTTGGCTTCGTCTGGCCAGCCCCAGCATTTT. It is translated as CASLASSGQPQHF.

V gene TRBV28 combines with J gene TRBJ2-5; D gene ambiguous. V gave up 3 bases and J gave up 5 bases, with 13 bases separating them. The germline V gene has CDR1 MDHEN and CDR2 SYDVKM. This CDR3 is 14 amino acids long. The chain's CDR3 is CASSFPGARETQYF. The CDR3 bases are TGTGCCAGCAGTTTCCCCGGAGCTCGGGAGACCCAGTACTTC. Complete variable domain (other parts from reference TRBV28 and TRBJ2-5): DVKVTQSSRYLVKRTGEKVFLECVQDMDHENMFWYRQDPGLGLRLIYFSYDVKMKEKGDIPEGYSVSREKKERFSLILESASTNQTSMYLCASSFPGARETQYFGPGTRLLVL.

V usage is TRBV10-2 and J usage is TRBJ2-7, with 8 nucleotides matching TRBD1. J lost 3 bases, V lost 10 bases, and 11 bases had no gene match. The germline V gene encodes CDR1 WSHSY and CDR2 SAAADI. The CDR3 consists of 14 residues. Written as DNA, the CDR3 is TGCGCCACCATCAAGACAGGGGATATCTACGAGCAGTACTTC. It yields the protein CATIKTGDIYEQYF.

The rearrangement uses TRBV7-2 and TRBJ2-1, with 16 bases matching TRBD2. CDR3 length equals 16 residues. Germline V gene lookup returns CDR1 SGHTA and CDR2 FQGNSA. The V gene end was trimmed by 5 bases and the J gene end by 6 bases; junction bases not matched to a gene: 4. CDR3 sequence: CASSPGLAGGLNEQFF. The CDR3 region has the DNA TGTGCCAGCAGCCCGGGACTAGCGGGGGGGCTCAATGAGCAGTTCTTC.

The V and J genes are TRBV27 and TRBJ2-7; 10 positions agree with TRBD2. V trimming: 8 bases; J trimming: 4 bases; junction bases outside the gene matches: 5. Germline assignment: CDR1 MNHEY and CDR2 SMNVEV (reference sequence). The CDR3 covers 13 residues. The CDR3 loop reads CASGAGGLYEQYF. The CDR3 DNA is TGTGCCAGCGGAGCGGGGGGGCTGTACGAGCAGTACTTC.

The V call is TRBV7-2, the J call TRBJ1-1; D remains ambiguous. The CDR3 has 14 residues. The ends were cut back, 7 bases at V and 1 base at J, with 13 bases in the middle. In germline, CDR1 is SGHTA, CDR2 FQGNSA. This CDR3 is CASTTAPRNTEAFF. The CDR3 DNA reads TGTGCCAGCACTACAGCCCCTCGGAACACTGAAGCTTTCTTT.

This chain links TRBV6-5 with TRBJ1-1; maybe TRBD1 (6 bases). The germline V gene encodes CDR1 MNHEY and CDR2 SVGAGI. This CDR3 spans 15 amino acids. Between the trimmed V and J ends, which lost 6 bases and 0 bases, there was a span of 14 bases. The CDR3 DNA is TGTGCCAGCAGGTCACAGGGTCTCATGAACACTGAAGCTTTCTTT. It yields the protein CASRSQGLMNTEAFF.

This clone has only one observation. Here the CDR3 reads CASSVQRVNTEAFF. Here the CDR3 DNA reads TGTGCCAGCAGTGTCCAGCGAGTGAACACTGAAGCTTTCTTT. The V and J genes are TRBV27 and TRBJ1-1; D unclear. The CDR3 runs 14 residues. V shed 5 bases and J shed 0 bases, with 10 bases lying between them. The germline CDR1 and CDR2 sequences are MNHEY and SMNVEV (reference sequence).

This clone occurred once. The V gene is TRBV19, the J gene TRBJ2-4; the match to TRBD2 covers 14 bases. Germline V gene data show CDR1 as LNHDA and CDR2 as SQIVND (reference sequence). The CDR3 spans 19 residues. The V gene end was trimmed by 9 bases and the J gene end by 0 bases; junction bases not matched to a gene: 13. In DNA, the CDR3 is TGTGCCAGCCGGGGGACTAGCGGGGGCTCGAGGGGAGCCAAAAACATTCAGTACTTC. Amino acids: CASRGTSGGSRGAKNIQYF.

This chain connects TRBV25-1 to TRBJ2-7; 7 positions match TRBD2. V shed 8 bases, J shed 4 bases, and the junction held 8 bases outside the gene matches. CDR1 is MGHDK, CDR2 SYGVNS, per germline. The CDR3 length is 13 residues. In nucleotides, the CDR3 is TGTGCCAGCGGTACGGGGGGATCGTACGAGCAGTACTTC. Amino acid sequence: CASGTGGSYEQYF.

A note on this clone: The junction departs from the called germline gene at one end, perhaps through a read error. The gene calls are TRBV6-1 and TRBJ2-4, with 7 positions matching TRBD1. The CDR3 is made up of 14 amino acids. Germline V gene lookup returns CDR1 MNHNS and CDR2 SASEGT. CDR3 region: CASSTRQGWGSTNF. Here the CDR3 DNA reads TGTGCCAGCAGTACCCGACAGGGTTGGGGCAGTACAAATTTC.

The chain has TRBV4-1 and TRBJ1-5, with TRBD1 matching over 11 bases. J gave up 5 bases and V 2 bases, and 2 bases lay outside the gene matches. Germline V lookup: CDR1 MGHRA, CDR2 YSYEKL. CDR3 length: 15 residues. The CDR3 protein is CASSQPGQGDQPQHF. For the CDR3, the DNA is TGCGCCAGCAGCCAACCGGGACAGGGGGATCAGCCCCAGCATTTT.